One sample yielded the 29 T cell receptor delta chains listed below, sequenced in a study of gamma-delta chains in newborns, infants, children (dated by TCRdb to 2018 to 2020). The sample was run on an Illumina MiSeq. TCRdb reprocessed the public reads with the caller CATT; rows with the same DNA were merged afterwards. In all, the sample holds about 8,500 delta-chain clones, and approximately 3.1% of those were seen once. The top ten clonotypes cover 16% of the sample. Material: blood. These receptors were obtained from a child who was a newborn, infant or young child, either healthy, febrile or measles-vaccinated (not recorded which).

This clone appeared a few times. TCRdb lists the protein of a much larger clone for this DNA, which differs at residue 8, so this is likely a read error; the protein given here is translated from the DNA itself. The chain links TRDV2 to TRDJ3; 7 positions match TRDD3. CDR1 is GEAIGNYY, CDR2 EKD, per germline. CDR3 length equals 16 residues. V dropped 3 bases and J dropped 2; count of bases not matched to a gene: 3. Here the CDR3 reads CACDYWGPWDTRQMFF. CDR3 nucleotide sequence: TGTGCCTGTGACTACTGGGGCCCCTGGGACACCCGACAGATGTTTTTC.

This clone occurred a few times. The protein recorded in TCRdb matches a much larger clone and deviates from this DNA's translation at residue 15, suggesting a read error; the protein here is obtained by translating the DNA. The chain joins TRDV2 to TRDJ3; 10 bases align to TRDD3. The CDR3 has 17 residues. CDR1 is GEAIGNYY and CDR2 is EKD in the germline V gene. The CDR3 DNA reads TGTGCCTGTGACACTGGGGGATACTCCTGGGACACCCGACAGACGTTTTTC. This encodes CACDTGGYSWDTRQTFF.

A remark on this clone: Since a much larger clone is just one base distant, this may be a read error. The rearrangement joins TRDV2 to TRDJ3; 11 positions match TRDD3. V shed 0 bases and J 2 bases; nucleotides not matched to a gene: 8. Germline CDR1 and CDR2: GEAIGNYY and EKD. The CDR3 consists of 20 residues. CDR3 amino acids: CACDTVLGDKSPWDTRQMFF. DNA of the CDR3: TGTGCCTGTGACACCGTACTGGGGGATAAAAGCCCCTGGGACACCCGACAGATGTTTTTC.

Points on this clone: One base away lies a much larger clone, so this may be a sequencing read error. The identical CDR3 is also encoded by other nucleotide sequences in the sample. The chain combines TRDV2 with TRDJ3, with 7 bases aligning to TRDD3. CDR1 and CDR2 from the germline V gene are GEAIGNYY and EKD. V gave up 0 bases and J gave up 0 bases; unmatched junction bases: 4. This CDR3 contains 18 residues. This CDR3 reads CACDTGGYGSWDTRQMFF. CDR3 sequence (DNA): TGTGCCTGTGACACCGGTGGATACGGCTCCTGGGACACCCGACAGATGTTTTTC.

The chain has TRDV2 and TRDJ3, with D unclear. Germline lookup yields CDR1 GEAIGNYY and CDR2 EKD. The CDR3 has 18 residues. Trimming shortened V by 3 bases and J by 0 bases, and 14 bases separated the two germline ends. CDR3 in amino acids: CACDSVYGSSWDTRQMFF. The CDR3 coding sequence is TGTGCCTGTGACTCTGTGTACGGAAGCTCCTGGGACACCCGACAGATGTTTTTC.

Within the sample, this clone is medium-sized. The likely explanation is a read error, given a far larger clone one base away. The same CDR3 can be traced to other DNA sequences in this sample. This sequence joins TRDV2 and TRDJ1; 10 nucleotides agree with TRDD3. Trimming cost V 3 bases and J 3 bases; bases outside gene matches: 3. Germline V gives CDR1 GEAIGNYY, CDR2 EKD. This CDR3 spans 14 amino acids. CDR3 sequence: CACDVLGDADKLIF. Here the CDR3 DNA reads TGTGCCTGTGACGTACTGGGGGATGCCGATAAACTCATCTTT.

At least ten counts were recorded for this clone. Other nucleotide sequences from this sample produce the same CDR3. The rearrangement joins TRDV2 to TRDJ3; 10 bases align to TRDD3. CDR1 is GEAIGNYY and CDR2 is EKD in the germline V gene. The CDR3 runs to 18 residues. The V segment lost 3 bases and the J segment 1 base; nucleotides outside the gene matches: 5. In DNA, the CDR3 is TGTGCCTGTGACGTACTGGGGGATTCTTCCTGGGACACCCGACAGATGTTTTTC. This codes for CACDVLGDSSWDTRQMFF.

The gene calls are TRDV2 and TRDJ3; weak D call: TRDD3 (5 bases). This CDR3 is built from 20 residues. Germline V gene sequence: CDR1 GEAIGNYY, CDR2 EKD. V was shortened by 3 bases and J by 0 bases, with 20 bases between the two germline ends. CDR3 sequence reads: CACDWVGGGTSSWDTRQMFF. CDR3 in DNA: TGTGCCTGTGACTGGGTAGGGGGGGGTACCAGCTCCTGGGACACCCGACAGATGTTTTTC.

The table lists this clone with a few counts. Just one base apart from a much larger clone, this may be a read error. The J gene is TRDJ3, the V gene TRDV2, with 12 bases identical to TRDD3. The CDR3 has 18 residues. In germline, CDR1 is GEAIGNYY, CDR2 EKD. V shed 5 bases and J 6 bases; nucleotides not matched to a gene: 10. The CDR3 loop is CACGYTGGYPLDTRQMFF. The CDR3 DNA follows: TGTGCCTGTGGCTATACTGGGGGATACCCCCTGGACACCCGACAGATGTTTTTC.

This clone is judged medium-sized. A much larger clone is a single base away; this may be a read error. Within the sample, other DNA sequences also encode this same CDR3. This chain uses TRDV2 with TRDJ3, with 7 nucleotides matching TRDD3. Germline V gene data show CDR1 as GEAIGNYY and CDR2 as EKD. V gave up 0 bases and J gave up 1 base; unmatched junction bases: 2. The CDR3 length is 17 residues. CDR3 sequence: CACDTVLGSWDTRQMFF. As DNA, the CDR3 is TGTGCCTGTGACACCGTACTGGGGTCCTGGGACACCCGACAGATGTTTTTC.

This clone was observed a few times. This may come from a read error, since a much larger clone is one base off. The chain combines TRDV2 with TRDJ3; weak D call: TRDD3 (5 bases). Germline CDR1 and CDR2: GEAIGNYY and EKD. With 0 bases removed from V and 0 bases from J, the gap between germline ends came to 14 bases. The CDR3 has 19 amino acids. In DNA form, the CDR3 reads TGTGCCTGTGACACCACTACTGGTCCTCGCTCCTGGGACACCCGACAGATGTTTTTC. Translating it yields CACDTTTGPRSWDTRQMFF.

This chain uses TRDV2 with TRDJ3; 10 nucleotides agree with TRDD3. Germline lookup yields CDR1 GEAIGNYY and CDR2 EKD. The V gene end was trimmed by 1 base and the J gene end by 0 bases; junction bases not matched to a gene: 5. The CDR3 is 19 amino acids. CDR3 nucleotides: TGTGCCTGTGACACTGGGGGATACTCAAGCTCCTGGGACACCCGACAGATGTTTTTC. This gives the protein CACDTGGYSSSWDTRQMFF.

This clone has a handful of counts. TCRdb lists a protein that is different at residue 6 from the translated DNA; the protein given here uses the DNA translation. CDR3 DNA sequence: TGTGCCTGTGACCCCATACTGGGGGACCCAGCTTTGACAGCACAACTCTTCTTT. It specifies CACDPILGDPALTAQLFF. This sequence joins TRDV2 and TRDJ2; TRDD3 matches at 9 bases. This CDR3 has 18 residues. Germline loops: CDR1 GEAIGNYY, CDR2 EKD. Germline trimming cut 3 bases from V and 0 bases from J; bases unmatched to any gene: 10.

By share, this clone ranks as medium-sized. J is TRDJ3 and V is TRDV1; weak D call: TRDD3 (6 bases). The CDR3 is 17 residues long. The V gene's germline CDR1 is TSWWSYY and CDR2 QGS. The V end was cut by 0 bases, the J end by 2 bases, with 8 bases between. CDR3: CALGELGETWDTRQMFF. The CDR3 nucleotides read TGTGCTCTTGGGGAACTGGGGGAAACCTGGGACACCCGACAGATGTTTTTC.

This clone was counted a few times. A far larger clone differs by one base, so this is likely a read error. CDR3 protein: CACDILGDTAAQLFF. The CDR3 DNA follows: TGTGCCTGTGACATACTGGGGGATACGGCAGCACAACTCTTCTTT. This rearrangement joins TRDV2 to TRDJ2; the match to TRDD3 covers 13 bases. Trimming at V came to 2 bases and at J to 6 bases, leaving 2 bases not matched to a gene. CDR1 and CDR2 (germline): GEAIGNYY, EKD. CDR3 length: 15 amino acids.

This clone was seen a few times. The protein recorded in TCRdb matches a much larger clone and deviates from this DNA's translation at residue 8, suggesting a read error; the protein here is obtained by translating the DNA. V gene TRDV2 combines with J gene TRDJ1, with 7 bases identical to TRDD3. The germline CDR1 and CDR2 sequences are GEAIGNYY and EKD. CDR3 length: 17 amino acids. Trimming cost V 1 base and J 10 bases; bases outside gene matches: 20. The CDR3 protein is CACDTGGIREKDRGLIF. The CDR3 nucleotides are TGTGCCTGTGACACTGGGGGAATCCGAGAGAAGGATCGGGGACTCATCTTT.

About this clone itself: A read error is the likely source, as a far larger clone sits one nucleotide away. This sample also contains other DNA sequences that code for the same CDR3. This chain connects TRDV2 to TRDJ3; 12 bases are shared with TRDD3. The CDR3 is 19 residues long. Germline V gives CDR1 GEAIGNYY, CDR2 EKD. V was clipped by 1 base and J by 0 bases; unmatched bases: 3. In nucleotides, the CDR3 is TGTGCCTGTGACACGGTACTGGGGGATACCTCCTGGGACACCCGACAGATGTTTTTC. It specifies CACDTVLGDTSWDTRQMFF.

For this clone: A far larger clone is off by one base, so a read error is likely. The genes are TRDV2 and TRDJ2; 13 bases agree with TRDD3. The CDR3 sequence is 15 residues long. Germline CDR1 and CDR2: GEAIGNYY and EKD. CDR3 amino acids: CACDILGDTTAQPFF. CDR3 DNA: TGTGCCTGTGACATACTGGGGGATACGACAGCACAACCCTTCTTT.

Sample share makes this clone large. The sample carries other DNA sequences with the same CDR3. J is TRDJ1 and V is TRDV2; D ambiguous. CDR3 length equals 13 residues. Trimming left V 0 bases short and J 0 bases short, with 4 bases between. Germline V gene data show CDR1 as GEAIGNYY and CDR2 as EKD. CDR3 sequence reads: CACDTWDTDKLIF. Here the CDR3 DNA reads TGTGCCTGTGACACCTGGGACACCGATAAACTCATCTTT.

In regard to this clone: With a much larger clone just one base away, this may be a read error. Other nucleotide sequences from this sample produce the same CDR3. The chain couples TRDV2 to TRDJ1; TRDD3 agrees at 11 bases. From germline, CDR1 is GEAIGNYY and CDR2 EKD. This CDR3 region has 18 residues. The CDR3 bases are TGTGCCTGTGACTCCTTAGTACTGGGGGATAAATACACTGATAAACTCATCTTT. It codes for CACDSLVLGDKYTDKLIF.

On this clone: Possible read error: a much larger clone is one base away. The V gene is TRDV2, the J gene TRDJ3; TRDD3 matches at 10 bases. This CDR3 is built from 21 residues. Per germline, CDR1 GEAIGNYY and CDR2 EKD. CDR3 sequence reads: CASDALLGDRPISWDTRQMFF. CDR3 nucleotide sequence: TGTGCCAGTGACGCTTTACTGGGGGATCGCCCAATCTCCTGGGACACCCGACAGATGTTTTTC.

Only a few counts were recorded for this clone. The V gene is TRDV1, the J gene TRDJ2; no definite D call. Germline assignment: CDR1 TSWWSYY and CDR2 QGS. V lost 1 base, J lost 4 bases, and 13 bases lay in between. The CDR3 loop spans 16 amino acids. The CDR3 DNA follows: TGTGCTCTTGGGGAACCCCGTGTTTACTGGACAGCACAACTCTTCTTT. Translation: CALGEPRVYWTAQLFF.

This clone was seen ten or more times. With only one base between it and a far larger clone, this is likely a read error. This sample also contains other DNA sequences that code for the same CDR3. The rearrangement links TRDV2 to TRDJ1; 10 nucleotides match TRDD3. Losses at the gene ends were 5 bases for V and 2 bases for J; bases not matched to a gene: 4. The CDR3 length is 14 residues. CDR1 and CDR2 from the germline V gene are GEAIGNYY and EKD. This CDR3 is CACGILGDTDKLIF. CDR3 sequence (DNA): TGTGCCTGTGGCATACTGGGGGATACCGATAAACTCATCTTT.

By proportion, this clone is medium-sized. This sample also contains other DNA sequences that code for the same CDR3. The V call is TRDV2, the J call TRDJ1; TRDD3 matches at 7 bases. V lost 0 bases to trimming and J lost 3 bases; unmatched junction nucleotides: 6. This CDR3 region has 15 residues. Germline V gives CDR1 GEAIGNYY, CDR2 EKD. This CDR3 reads CACDTVGYAADKLIF. The CDR3 nucleotides are TGTGCCTGTGACACCGTTGGATACGCGGCCGATAAACTCATCTTT.

By proportion, this clone is medium-sized. A much larger clone sits a single nucleotide away, making a read error possible. This specimen includes other DNA sequences encoding the same CDR3. The chain uses TRDV2 and TRDJ3, with TRDD3 matching over 8 bases. Germline-derived CDR1 and CDR2 are GEAIGNYY and EKD. After removal of 0 bases from V and 0 bases from J, the junction contained 6 bases not matched to a gene. This CDR3 comprises 19 residues. The CDR3 here is CACDTVLGGSSWDTRQMFF. CDR3 nucleotide sequence: TGTGCCTGTGACACCGTACTGGGGGGTAGCTCCTGGGACACCCGACAGATGTTTTTC.

In regard to this clone: A much larger clonotype is one base distant, so this may be a read error. J is TRDJ3 and V is TRDV2, with 13 bases matching TRDD3. Here the J gene came from matching the DNA to germline, since TCRdb omits it. Losses at the gene ends were 0 bases for V and 2 bases for J; bases not matched to a gene: 15. Looked up from germline, CDR1 is GEAIGNYY and CDR2 is EKD. The CDR3 has 23 amino acids. For the CDR3, the DNA is TGTGCCTGTGACACCCCGTACTGGGGGATACGCGAATGGGGCACCTGGGACACCCGACAGATGTTTTTC. Protein: CACDTPYWGIREWGTWDTRQMFF.

The chain combines TRDV2 with TRDJ3, with 12 bases lining up with TRDD3. The germline V gene encodes CDR1 GEAIGNYY and CDR2 EKD. The length of the CDR3 is 18 residues. The J segment lost 5 bases and the V segment lost 2 bases, leaving 6 bases of the junction unmatched. CDR3 in DNA: TGTGCCTGTGACATACTGGGGGATACCAACGGGGACACCCGACAGATGTTTTTC. Residues: CACDILGDTNGDTRQMFF.

About this clone: The TCRdb record carries a much larger clone's protein, which differs from this DNA's translation at residue 15; a read error is the likely cause, and the protein listed here is the DNA translation. This sequence joins TRDV2 and TRDJ3; the match to TRDD3 covers 9 bases. The CDR3 covers 18 residues. Germline values: CDR1 GEAIGNYY, CDR2 EKD. The CDR3 region has the DNA TGTGCCTGTGACATACTGGGGGAGAGCTCCTGGGACACCCGACGGATGTTTTTC. Protein sequence: CACDILGESSWDTRRMFF.

A remark on this clone: For this DNA, TCRdb reports the protein of a much larger clone, which diverges at residue 4, most likely from a read error; the protein presented here is translated directly from the DNA. This chain connects TRDV2 to TRDJ3; 7 bases agree with TRDD3. The germline V gene has CDR1 GEAIGNYY and CDR2 EKD. This CDR3 has 18 residues. This chain's CDR3 is CACGTVGESSWDTRQMFF. The CDR3 DNA sequence: TGTGCCTGTGGCACCGTGGGGGAGAGCTCCTGGGACACCCGACAGATGTTTTTC.